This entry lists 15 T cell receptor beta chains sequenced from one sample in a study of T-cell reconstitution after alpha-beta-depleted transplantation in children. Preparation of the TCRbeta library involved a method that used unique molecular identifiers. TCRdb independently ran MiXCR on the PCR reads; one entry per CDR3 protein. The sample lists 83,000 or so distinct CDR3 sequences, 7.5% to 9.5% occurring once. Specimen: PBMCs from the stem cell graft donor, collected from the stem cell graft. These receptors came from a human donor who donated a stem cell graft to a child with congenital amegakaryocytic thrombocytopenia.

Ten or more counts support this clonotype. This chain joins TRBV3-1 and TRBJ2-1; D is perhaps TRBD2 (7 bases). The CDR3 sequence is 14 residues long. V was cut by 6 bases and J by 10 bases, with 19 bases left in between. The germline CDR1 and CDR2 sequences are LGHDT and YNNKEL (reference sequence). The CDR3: CASRGASGPMEQFF. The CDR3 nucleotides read TGTGCCAGCAGGGGGGCTAGCGGCCCCATGGAGCAGTTCTTC.

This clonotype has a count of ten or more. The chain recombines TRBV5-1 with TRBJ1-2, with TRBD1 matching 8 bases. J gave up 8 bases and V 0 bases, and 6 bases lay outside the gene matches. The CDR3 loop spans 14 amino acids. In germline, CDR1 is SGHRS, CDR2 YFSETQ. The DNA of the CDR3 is TGCGCCAGCAGCTTGGTGCCAGGGGGCTCCGGCTACACCTTC. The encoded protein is CASSLVPGGSGYTF.

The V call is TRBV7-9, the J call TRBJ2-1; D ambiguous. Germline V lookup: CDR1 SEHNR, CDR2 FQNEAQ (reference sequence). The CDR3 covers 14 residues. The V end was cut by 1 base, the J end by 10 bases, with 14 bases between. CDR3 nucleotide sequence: TGTGCCAGCAGCTTAGGCGGTCTGGGCTCCGAGCAGTTCTTC. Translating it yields CASSLGGLGSEQFF.

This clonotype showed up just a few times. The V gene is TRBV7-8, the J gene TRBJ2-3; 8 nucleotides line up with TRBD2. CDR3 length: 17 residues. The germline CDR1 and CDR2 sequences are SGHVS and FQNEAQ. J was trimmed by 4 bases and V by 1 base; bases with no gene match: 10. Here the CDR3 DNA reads TGTGCCAGCAGCTTAGTAGGACTAGCATCAAGTTCAGATACGCAGTATTTT. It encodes CASSLVGLASSSDTQYF.

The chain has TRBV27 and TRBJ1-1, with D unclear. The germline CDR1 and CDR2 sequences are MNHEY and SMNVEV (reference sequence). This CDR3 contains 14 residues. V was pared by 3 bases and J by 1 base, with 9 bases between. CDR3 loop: CASSFKPGNTEAFF. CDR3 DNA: TGTGCCAGCAGTTTCAAGCCAGGGAACACTGAAGCTTTCTTT.

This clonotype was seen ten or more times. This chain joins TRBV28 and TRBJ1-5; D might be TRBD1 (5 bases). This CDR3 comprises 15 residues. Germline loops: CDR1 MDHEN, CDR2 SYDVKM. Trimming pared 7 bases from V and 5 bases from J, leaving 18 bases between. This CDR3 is CASTEWAGQDQPQHF. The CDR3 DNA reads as TGTGCCAGCACCGAATGGGCAGGGCAGGATCAGCCCCAGCATTTT.

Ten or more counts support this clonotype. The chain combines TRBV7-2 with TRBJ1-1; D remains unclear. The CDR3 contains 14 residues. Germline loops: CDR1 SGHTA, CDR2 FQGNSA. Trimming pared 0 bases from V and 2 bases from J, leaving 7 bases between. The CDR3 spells CASSLALINTEAFF. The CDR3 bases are TGTGCCAGCAGCTTAGCGCTAATCAACACTGAAGCTTTCTTT.

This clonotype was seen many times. The CDR3 nucleotides are TGTGCCTGGGGAGGCGGGAACGAGCAGTACTTC. Protein: CAWGGGNEQYF. J is TRBJ2-7 and V is TRBV30; tentative D call: TRBD2 (6 bases). The V end was cut by 5 bases, the J end by 5 bases, with 10 bases between. The CDR3 sequence is 11 residues long. The V gene's germline CDR1 is GTSNPN and CDR2 SVGIG (reference sequence).

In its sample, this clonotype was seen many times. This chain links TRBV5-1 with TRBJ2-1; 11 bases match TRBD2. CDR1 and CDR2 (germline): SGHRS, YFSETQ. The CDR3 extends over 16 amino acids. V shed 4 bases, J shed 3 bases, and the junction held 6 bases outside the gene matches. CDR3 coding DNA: TGCGCCAGCAGCCCGGGGACTAGCGGATACTACAATGAGCAGTTCTTC. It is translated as CASSPGTSGYYNEQFF.

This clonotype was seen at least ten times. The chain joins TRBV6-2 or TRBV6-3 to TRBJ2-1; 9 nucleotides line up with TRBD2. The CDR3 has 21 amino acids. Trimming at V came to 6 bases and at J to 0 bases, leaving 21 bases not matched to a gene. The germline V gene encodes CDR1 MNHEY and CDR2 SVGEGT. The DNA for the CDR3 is TGTGCCAGCAGCCCACAGACCGGACTAGCGAGCCCCCAGAGCTCCTACAATGAGCAGTTCTTC. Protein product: CASSPQTGLASPQSSYNEQFF.

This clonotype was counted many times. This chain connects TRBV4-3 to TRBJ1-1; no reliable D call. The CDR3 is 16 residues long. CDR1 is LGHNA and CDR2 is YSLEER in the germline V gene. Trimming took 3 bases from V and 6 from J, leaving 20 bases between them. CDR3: CASSQYIGVPGAEAFF. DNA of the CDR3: TGCGCCAGCAGCCAGTATATCGGGGTTCCGGGCGCTGAAGCTTTCTTT.

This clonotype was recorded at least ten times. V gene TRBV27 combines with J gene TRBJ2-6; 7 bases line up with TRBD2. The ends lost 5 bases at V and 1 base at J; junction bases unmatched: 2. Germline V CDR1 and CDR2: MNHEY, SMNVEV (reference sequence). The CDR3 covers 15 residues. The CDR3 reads CASSPRGSGANVLTF. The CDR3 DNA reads TGTGCCAGCAGTCCGCGGGGGTCTGGGGCCAACGTCCTGACTTTC. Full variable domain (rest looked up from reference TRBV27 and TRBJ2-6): EAQVTQNPRYLITVTGKKLTVTCSQNMNHEYMSWYRQDPGLGLRQIYYSMNVEVTDKGDVPEGYKVSRKEKRNFPLILESPSPNQTSLYFCASSPRGSGANVLTFGAGSRLTVL.

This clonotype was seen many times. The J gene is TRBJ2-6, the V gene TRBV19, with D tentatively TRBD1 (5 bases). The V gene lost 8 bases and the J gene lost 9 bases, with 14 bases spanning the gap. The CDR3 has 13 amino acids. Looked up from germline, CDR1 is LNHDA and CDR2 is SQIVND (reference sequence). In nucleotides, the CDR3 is TGTGCCAGTGCCGACAGAAGCGACAACGTCCTGACTTTC. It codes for CASADRSDNVLTF.

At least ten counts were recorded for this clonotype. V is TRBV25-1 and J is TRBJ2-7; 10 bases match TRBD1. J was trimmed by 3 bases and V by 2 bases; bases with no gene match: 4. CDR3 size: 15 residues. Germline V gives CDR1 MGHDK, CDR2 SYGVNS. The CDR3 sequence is CASSEAGTGDYEQYF. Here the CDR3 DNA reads TGTGCCAGCAGTGAAGCCGGGACAGGGGACTACGAGCAGTACTTC.

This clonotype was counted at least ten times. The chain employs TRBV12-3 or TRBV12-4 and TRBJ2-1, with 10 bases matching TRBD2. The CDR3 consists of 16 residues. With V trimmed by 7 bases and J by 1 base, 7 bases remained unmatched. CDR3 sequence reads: CASTPPGLASYNEQFF. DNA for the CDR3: TGTGCCAGCACCCCCCCGGGACTAGCGTCCTACAATGAGCAGTTCTTC.